A selection of T cell receptor beta chains follows, all from one sample in a study of a mutant IDH1 vaccine in newly diagnosed glioma. For these receptors, no antigen is known. The table came from immunoSEQ multiplex PCR; TCRdb's copy has only in-frame clones and leaves some out. The table has 30,000 to 45,000 clones, 75% to 90% seen once. Specimen: peripheral blood mononuclear cells (PBMCs), collected from a glioma patient whose treatment included an IDH1 peptide vaccine. The receptors shown here come from a woman in her 30s with glioma. Some clones in this sample may be carry-over from other donors' samples. Each CDR3 is given with its conserved first and last residue. The D gene is left open where the match is weak. Size tells how often a clone was seen (once, few, many) or the class of an expanded clone, and some rows leave it out.

size	D	V	length	J	CDR3	DNA
.	.	TRBV11-2	17	TRBJ2-7	CASSPIGGVARAGEQYF	TGTGCCAGCAGCCCTATAGGGGGTGTAGCTAGGGCGGGGGAGCAGTACTTC
.	TRBD1	TRBV5-1	15	TRBJ1-1	CASSLTGDLNTEAFF	TGCGCCAGCAGCTTAACAGGGGACCTTAACACTGAAGCTTTCTTT
.	.	TRBV6-4	15	TRBJ2-3	CARASRDFLTDTQYF	TGTGCCAGGGCGAGCCGGGACTTTCTTACAGATACGCAGTATTTT
.	.	TRBV6-4	13	TRBJ1-1	CASSVRLNTEAFF	TGTGCCAGCAGTGTGAGGCTAAACACTGAAGCTTTCTTT
.	.	TRBV7-9	14	TRBJ1-1	CASSFRVDGTEAFF	TGTGCCAGCAGCTTCAGGGTCGACGGCACTGAAGCTTTCTTT
once	TRBD1	TRBV27	13	TRBJ2-7	CASTGQGLHEQYF	TGTGCCAGTACGGGACAGGGGCTCCACGAGCAGTACTTC
.	.	TRBV7-9	12	TRBJ2-5	CASLEGGETQYF	TGTGCCAGCCTGGAGGGGGGAGAGACCCAGTACTTC
.	.	TRBV5-1	14	TRBJ1-2	CASSLDRSNYGYTF	TGCGCCAGCAGCTTGGACCGCAGTAACTATGGCTACACCTTC
.	.	TRBV7-2	17	TRBJ2-1	CASSVSAWAASYNEQFF	TGTGCCAGCAGCGTCTCAGCGTGGGCGGCATCCTACAATGAGCAGTTCTTC
few	.	TRBV14	14	TRBJ1-1	CASSQHRQSTEAFF	TGTGCCAGCAGCCAACACAGACAGTCGACTGAAGCTTTCTTT
.	TRBD2	TRBV7-6	17	TRBJ2-3	CASSSTMGREVIDTQYF	TGTGCCAGCAGCTCCACGATGGGGCGGGAGGTAATCGATACGCAGTATTTT
.	.	TRBV11-2	12	TRBJ2-3	CASSLTRIDVEF	TGTGCCAGCAGCTTAACGAGGATTGACGTTGAATTT
.	.	TRBV11-3	14	TRBJ1-1	CASSLGAGQAEAFF	TGTGCCAGCAGCTTAGGAGCAGGGCAAGCTGAAGCTTTCTTT
.	.	TRBV7-8	15	TRBJ2-1	CASSPREPPYNEQFF	TGTGCCAGCAGCCCGAGGGAACCACCCTACAATGAGCAGTTCTTC
few	TRBD1	TRBV19	14	TRBJ1-3	CASSPDRAGNTIYF	TGTGCCAGTAGCCCGGACAGGGCTGGAAACACCATATATTTT
.	.	TRBV7-2	15	TRBJ1-4	CASSPWGRYNEKLFF	TGTGCCAGCAGCCCCTGGGGCCGGTATAATGAAAAACTGTTTTTT
once	.	TRBV20-1	9	TRBJ2-7	CSASSGTTF	TGCAGTGCTAGCTCCGGGACCACCTTC
.	.	TRBV4-2	13	TRBJ1-5	CASSQDGGQPQHF	TGTGCCAGCAGCCAAGATGGGGGGCAGCCCCAGCATTTT
few	.	TRBV29-1	13	TRBJ1-1	CSVALGGSTEAFF	TGCAGCGTCGCACTAGGGGGTTCCACTGAAGCTTTCTTT
.	.	TRBV20-1	11	TRBJ1-2	CSAREHYGYTF	TGCAGTGCTAGGGAACACTATGGCTACACCTTC
few	TRBD2	TRBV12-5	16	TRBJ2-7	CASGLGGAGTAYEQYF	TGTGCTAGTGGTTTGGGCGGAGCGGGAACGGCCTACGAGCAGTACTTC
few	.	TRBV4-1	14	TRBJ1-1	CASSQGTMNTEAFF	TGCGCCAGCAGCCAAGGGACCATGAACACTGAAGCTTTCTTT
.	TRBD2	TRBV10-3	15	TRBJ2-7	CAISDEREGPYEQYF	TGTGCCATCAGTGACGAGCGGGAGGGCCCGTACGAGCAGTACTTC
.	.	TRBV2	12	TRBJ2-7	CASSQVLLEQYF	TGTGCCAGCAGTCAGGTCTTACTAGAGCAGTACTTC
.	TRBD2	TRBV30	14	TRBJ2-1	CAWGKGTTADEQFF	TGTGCCTGGGGGAAGGGGACTACGGCAGATGAGCAGTTCTTC
.	.	TRBV11-2	14	TRBJ2-7	CASSSWTVTYEQYF	TGTGCCAGCAGCTCCTGGACGGTGACCTACGAGCAGTACTTC
few	.	TRBV2	15	TRBJ1-4	CASSRDTGPREKLFF	TGTGCCAGCAGCAGGGACACCGGCCCCCGAGAAAAACTGTTTTTT
.	TRBD1	TRBV30	14	TRBJ1-4	CAWSADRVNEKLFF	TGTGCCTGGAGTGCCGACAGGGTTAATGAAAAACTGTTTTTT
medium-sized	TRBD2	TRBV19	15	TRBJ2-1	CASSTTSGSYNEQFF	TGTGCCAGTAGTACGACTAGCGGCTCCTACAATGAGCAGTTCTTC
.	TRBD1	TRBV28	16	TRBJ1-1	CASSLSGQGVETEAFF	TGTGCCAGCAGTTTATCGGGACAGGGGGTTGAAACTGAAGCTTTCTTT
once	TRBD1	TRBV18	13	TRBJ1-4	CASSRGQDEKLFF	TGTGCCAGCTCACGAGGACAGGATGAAAAACTGTTTTTT
.	TRBD2	TRBV7-3	13	TRBJ2-7	CASSLAGEYEQYF	TGTGCCAGCAGCTTAGCGGGAGAATACGAGCAGTACTTC
.	TRBD1	TRBV5-1	14	TRBJ1-1	CASSQGQELDEAFF	TGCGCCAGCAGCCAGGGACAGGAGCTAGATGAAGCTTTCTTT
.	.	TRBV11-2	14	TRBJ2-7	CASNPLGGQYEQYF	TGTGCCAGCAACCCCCTGGGGGGGCAATACGAGCAGTACTTC
.	.	TRBV2	14	TRBJ1-5	CASSETGFNQPQHF	TGTGCCAGCAGTGAAACCGGGTTTAATCAGCCCCAGCATTTT
.	.	TRBV2	11	TRBJ1-2	CASSEGVGYTF	TGTGCCAGCAGTGAGGGGGTCGGCTACACCTTC
.	TRBD1	TRBV29-1	14	TRBJ2-7	CSVARDRATYEQYF	TGCAGCGTGGCCCGGGACAGGGCGACCTACGAGCAGTACTTC
.	.	TRBV5-6	15	TRBJ1-5	CASSLGTEVGQPQHF	TGTGCCAGCAGCTTGGGGACAGAAGTAGGTCAGCCCCAGCATTTT
.	.	TRBV9	15	TRBJ2-7	CASSVGQYQGYEQYF	TGTGCCAGCAGCGTCGGGCAGTACCAGGGCTACGAGCAGTACTTC
few	.	TRBV11-2	13	TRBJ1-5	CASSLLGGEPQHF	TGTGCCAGCAGCTTACTGGGAGGGGAGCCCCAGCATTTT
.	.	TRBV19	15	TRBJ1-1	CASLDYRRLNTEAFF	TGTGCCAGCTTGGATTACAGGAGGTTGAACACTGAAGCTTTCTTT
.	TRBD1	TRBV6-6	15	TRBJ1-2	CASSYSDRGFYGYTF	TGTGCCAGCAGTTATTCCGACAGGGGTTTCTATGGCTACACCTTC
.	.	TRBV6-1	15	TRBJ2-5	CASSGTSTAQETQYF	TGTGCCAGCAGTGGAACCTCGACAGCCCAAGAGACCCAGTACTTC
.	.	TRBV2	14	TRBJ2-3	CASSDGTGRDTQYF	TGTGCCAGCAGTGATGGAACAGGGAGAGATACGCAGTATTTT
few	.	TRBV30	14	TRBJ2-1	CAFEAGKSYNEQFF	TGTGCCTTTGAGGCAGGAAAATCCTACAATGAGCAGTTCTTC
once	TRBD1	TRBV6-1	15	TRBJ2-7	CASSELGDSSYEQYF	TGTGCCAGCAGTGAACTTGGGGACAGCTCCTACGAGCAGTACTTC
.	.	TRBV30	11	TRBJ2-1	CAWRLGSEQFF	TGTGCCTGGAGGTTAGGGAGTGAGCAGTTCTTC
.	.	TRBV5-1	16	TRBJ2-1	CASRGSERGSYNEQFF	TGCGCCAGCAGGGGGAGCGAAAGGGGTTCCTACAATGAGCAGTTCTTC